The 9 T cell receptor beta chains listed next were all sequenced from one sample in a study of blood T cells in healthy people across ages. With a J-beta primer mix and a sample-barcoded 5' primer, a second PCR ran 7 to 11 cycles. TCRdb itself ran the 5' RACE reads through MiXCR, one entry per CDR3 protein. In the table there are more than 900,000 distinct CDR3 sequences, under 30% of which are singletons. This same sample was also taken into another study, of T cells of mothers and their children.

The sequenced sample consisted of blood. These receptors were collected from a girl aged 2 to 9 in good health.

This clonotype showed up just once. V and J are TRBV28 and TRBJ2-7; perhaps TRBD2 as D (6 bases). CDR1 and CDR2 (germline): MDHEN, SYDVKM. Trimming cost V 3 bases and J 2 bases, with 11 bases left between them. The CDR3 covers 14 residues. In DNA, the CDR3 is TGTGCCAGCAGTTTGCTAGCGACAACCTACGAGCAGTACTTC. This translates into CASSLLATTYEQYF. The full variable domain, in which reference TRBV28 and TRBJ2-7 provide the parts outside the CDR3, is DVKVTQSSRYLVKRTGEKVFLECVQDMDHENMFWYRQDPGLGLRLIYFSYDVKMKEKGDIPEGYSVSREKKERFSLILESASTNQTSMYLCASSLLATTYEQYFGPGTRLTVT.

The chain employs TRBV24-1 and TRBJ2-5; D uncertain. The germline CDR1 and CDR2 sequences are KGHDR and SFDVKD. This CDR3 has 12 amino acids. Between the trimmed V and J ends, which lost 2 bases and 3 bases, there was a span of 3 bases. This chain's CDR3 is CATSDWEETQYF. For the CDR3, the DNA is TGTGCCACCAGTGATTGGGAAGAGACCCAGTACTTC.

This chain connects TRBV27 to TRBJ1-1; TRBD1 aligns across 9 bases. Germline V gene data show CDR1 as MNHEY and CDR2 as SMNVEV (reference sequence). The CDR3 spans 16 residues. V shed 5 bases and J 4 bases; nucleotides not matched to a gene: 11. The DNA for the CDR3 is TGTGCCAGCAGTAGACGGACAGGGGATAAGAGCACTGAAGCTTTCTTT. Translation gives CASSRRTGDKSTEAFF.

The chain uses TRBV18 and TRBJ1-1; D possibly corresponds to TRBD1 (5 bases). The CDR3 is made up of 15 amino acids. CDR1 and CDR2 (germline): KGHSH, LQKENI. V was cut by 2 bases and J by 3 bases, with 13 bases left in between. CDR3 loop: CASSPFRGGDTEAFF. The CDR3 region has the DNA TGTGCCAGCTCACCATTTAGGGGCGGGGACACTGAAGCTTTCTTT.

The chain joins TRBV7-9 to TRBJ2-5; tentatively, D is TRBD2 (6 bases). The DNA matches TRBJ2-1 better at its end, which makes the J call doubtful. CDR1 is SEHNR, CDR2 FQNEAQ, per germline (reference sequence). The CDR3 loop spans 14 amino acids. CDR3 amino acids: CASSLLIGTNEQFF. For the CDR3, the DNA is TGTGCCAGCAGCTTATTGATCGGGACTAATGAGCAGTTCTTC.

The chain employs TRBV20-1 and TRBJ1-2, with D uncertain. V gave up 4 bases and J gave up 2 bases, with 14 bases separating them. The CDR3 consists of 14 residues. CDR1 is DFQATT, CDR2 SNEGSKA, per germline (reference sequence). The CDR3 region is CSATPLTVNYGYTF. CDR3 bases: TGCAGTGCTACGCCCCTGACCGTGAACTATGGCTACACCTTC.

The rearrangement uses TRBV6-5 and TRBJ2-7; D may be TRBD1 (6 bases). The CDR3 runs to 14 residues. Germline CDR1 and CDR2: MNHEY and SVGAGI. Trimming left V 5 bases short and J 3 bases short, with 14 bases between. As DNA, the CDR3 is TGTGCCAGCAGTATGAGGGACACGAACTACGAGCAGTACTTC. It is translated as CASSMRDTNYEQYF.

The chain joins TRBV5-1 to TRBJ2-1, with 10 bases lining up with TRBD2. The germline CDR1 and CDR2 sequences are SGHRS and YFSETQ. The CDR3 length is 17 residues. V lost 3 bases to trimming and J lost 0 bases; unmatched junction nucleotides: 6. The CDR3 is CASSSSGTSASYNEQFF. CDR3 in DNA: TGCGCCAGCAGCTCCTCCGGGACTAGCGCCTCCTACAATGAGCAGTTCTTC.

This chain links TRBV25-1 with TRBJ2-2; no clear D. V was cut by 6 bases and J by 6 bases, with 8 bases left in between. The CDR3 spans 12 residues. From germline, CDR1 is MGHDK and CDR2 SYGVNS. The CDR3 protein is CASRALSGELFF. CDR3 bases: TGTGCCAGCAGGGCCTTGTCCGGGGAGCTGTTTTTT.